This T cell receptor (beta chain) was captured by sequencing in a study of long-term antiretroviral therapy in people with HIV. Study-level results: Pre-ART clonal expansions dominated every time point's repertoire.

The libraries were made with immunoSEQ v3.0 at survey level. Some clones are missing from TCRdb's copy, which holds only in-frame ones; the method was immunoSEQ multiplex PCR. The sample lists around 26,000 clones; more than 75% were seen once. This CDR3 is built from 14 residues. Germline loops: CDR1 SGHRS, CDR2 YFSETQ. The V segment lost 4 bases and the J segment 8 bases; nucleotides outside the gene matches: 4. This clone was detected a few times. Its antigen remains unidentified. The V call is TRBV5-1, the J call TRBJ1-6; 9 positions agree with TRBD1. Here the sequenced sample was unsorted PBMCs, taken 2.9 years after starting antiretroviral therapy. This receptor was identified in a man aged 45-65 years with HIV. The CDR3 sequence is CASSTGQGYSPLHF. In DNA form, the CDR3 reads TGCGCCAGCAGCACTGGACAGGGGTATTCACCCCTCCACTTT.